The subject of this entry is one T cell receptor (beta chain). This CDR3 is built from 14 residues. Trimming cost V 5 bases and J 4 bases, with 12 bases left between them. CDR1 is SGHTA, CDR2 FQGNSA, per germline. This sample stems from a study of blood T cell repertoires in COVID-19. Study as a whole: Samples of COVID-19 (acute and convalescent) were obtained from the United States, Italy and Spain.

In the original analysis: By means of reference gene primer amplification, nucleated cell counts were estimated. Clones were read by immunoSEQ multiplex PCR, and TCRdb kept only the in-frame ones, dropping some. The D gene and trimming were derived from the DNA, and the V and J assignments and clone size from that table. The repertoire holds nearly 350,000 clones, with roughly 84% as singletons. Sequencing was done on a sample of PBMCs or T cells enriched from blood (not recorded which). The source of this sequence is a woman aged 25 to 39 who had recovered from COVID-19. This chain joins TRBV7-2 and TRBJ1-5; D is undetermined. CDR3 nucleotide sequence: TGTGCCAGCAGCCCATCGGGAGGGAATCAGCCCCAGCATTTT. The encoded protein is CASSPSGGNQPQHF.